The 3 T cell receptor beta chains listed next were all sequenced from one sample in a study of T cell responses to AZD1222 COVID-19 vaccine. Here immunoSEQ multiplex PCR was the method, and the copy in TCRdb shows in-frame clones only, minus some. The sample carries under 150,000 clones, about 93% recorded once. The sequencing here drew on peripheral blood, taken on day 0 of AZD1222 vaccination. These receptor sequences come from an adult in good health.

The chain uses TRBV7-9 and TRBJ2-6, with no clear D. CDR3 length: 15 residues. The germline CDR1 and CDR2 sequences are SEHNR and FQNEAQ (reference sequence). V was trimmed by 4 bases and J by 0 bases, leaving 7 bases between them. CDR3 in amino acids: CASSSRNSGANVLTF. CDR3 DNA sequence: TGTGCCAGCAGCTCTAGAAACTCTGGGGCCAACGTCCTGACTTTC.

The genes are TRBV10-3 and TRBJ2-1; 8 nucleotides align to TRBD2. Germline values: CDR1 ENHRY, CDR2 SYGVKD. J gave up 7 bases and V 5 bases, and 4 bases lay outside the gene matches. The CDR3 loop spans 13 amino acids. The CDR3 protein is CAISPSGGNEQFF. DNA of the CDR3: TGTGCCATCAGTCCCAGCGGGGGTAATGAGCAGTTCTTC.

The chain is built from TRBV18 and TRBJ2-5, with no clear D. The V end lost 3 bases, the J end lost 5 bases, and 4 bases lay between the germline ends. This CDR3 comprises 11 residues. From germline, CDR1 is KGHSH and CDR2 LQKENI. Here the CDR3 reads CASSPEETQYF. CDR3 bases: TGTGCCAGCTCACCGGAGGAGACCCAGTACTTC.